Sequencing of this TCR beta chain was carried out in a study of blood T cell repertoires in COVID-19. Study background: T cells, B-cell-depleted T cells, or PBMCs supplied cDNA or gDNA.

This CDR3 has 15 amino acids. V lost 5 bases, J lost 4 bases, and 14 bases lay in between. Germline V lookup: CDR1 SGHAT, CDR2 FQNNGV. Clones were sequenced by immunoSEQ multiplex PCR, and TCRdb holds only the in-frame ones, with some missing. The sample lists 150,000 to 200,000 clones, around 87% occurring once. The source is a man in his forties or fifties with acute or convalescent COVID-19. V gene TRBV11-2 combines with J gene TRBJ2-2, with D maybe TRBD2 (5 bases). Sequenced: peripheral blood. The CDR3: CASSPREGGTGELFF. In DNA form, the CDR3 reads TGTGCCAGCAGCCCCCGAGAGGGCGGCACCGGGGAGCTGTTTTTT.